These 12 T cell receptor beta chains were sequenced from one sample in a study of blood T cell repertoires in COVID-19. Produced via immunoSEQ multiplex PCR; TCRdb's table is partial and in-frame only. This table has more than 150,000 clones, around three quarters appearing once. Source material: peripheral blood. The receptor set was obtained from a man between 60 and 75 years old with active or convalescent COVID-19.

This clone was observed many times. The rearrangement uses TRBV20-1 and TRBJ1-3; D is unresolved. Germline lookup yields CDR1 DFQATT and CDR2 SNEGSKA (reference sequence). The CDR3 totals 14 residues. V was trimmed by 3 bases and J by 0 bases, leaving 9 bases between them. CDR3 sequence (DNA): TGCAGTGCTAGTCCCCATAGCTCTGGAAACACCATATATTTT. Translating gives CSASPHSSGNTIYF.

This clone was seen just once. The V gene is TRBV6-2 or TRBV6-3, the J gene TRBJ2-4; tentatively, D is TRBD1 (6 bases). The germline V and J ends were trimmed by 1 base and 3 bases, with 19 bases remaining between them. The length of the CDR3 is 18 residues. From germline, CDR1 is MNHEY and CDR2 SVGEGT. This CDR3 is CASSYFLITRGDKNIQYF. The CDR3 DNA reads as TGTGCCAGCAGTTACTTCCTAATCACCAGGGGAGACAAAAACATTCAGTACTTC.

This clone appeared a few times. The rearrangement uses TRBV2 and TRBJ1-4; the D is unclear. V was trimmed by 3 bases and J by 10 bases, leaving 9 bases between them. The CDR3 consists of 12 residues. Per germline, CDR1 SNHLY and CDR2 FYNNEI. CDR3 nucleotides: TGTGCCAGCAGTGATAATGAGGCAAAACTGTTTTTT. Amino acids: CASSDNEAKLFF.

The chain has TRBV19 and TRBJ2-7; 8 positions match TRBD2. The CDR3 length is 13 residues. Germline values: CDR1 LNHDA, CDR2 SQIVND (reference sequence). V was clipped by 6 bases and J by 7 bases; unmatched bases: 8. The chain's CDR3 is CASSGRAQGEQYF. As DNA, the CDR3 is TGTGCCAGTAGCGGGAGGGCCCAAGGGGAGCAGTACTTC.

The chain joins TRBV18 to TRBJ1-1, with D possibly TRBD1 on 6 matching bases. The CDR3 sequence is 15 residues long. V lost 4 bases and J lost 0, with 12 bases in between. Germline CDR1 reads KGHSH; CDR2 reads LQKENI. CDR3 region: CASSQQGGVNTEAFF. The CDR3 DNA reads as TGTGCCAGCTCACAACAGGGAGGGGTGAACACTGAAGCTTTCTTT.

J is TRBJ2-1 and V is TRBV11-2, with TRBD2 as a possible D gene (7 bases). Germline CDR1 is SGHAT and CDR2 is FQNNGV. The ends were cut back, 11 bases at V and 2 bases at J, with 16 bases in the middle. The CDR3 spans 14 residues. The CDR3 DNA reads as TGTGCCGCGGGGAGGGGGAGGGCCTACAATGAGCAGTTCTTC. As protein: CAAGRGRAYNEQFF.

The chain recombines TRBV29-1 with TRBJ2-1; 8 bases are shared with TRBD2. V was pared by 6 bases and J by 6 bases, with 16 bases of the junction left unmatched. This CDR3 spans 16 amino acids. The V gene's germline CDR1 is SQVTM and CDR2 ANQGSEA. CDR3 nucleotide sequence: TGCAGCGTGGCCTTACTTATAAGCGGGAGTCCCAATGAGCAGTTCTTC. It is translated as CSVALLISGSPNEQFF.

V usage is TRBV7-9 and J usage is TRBJ1-1; D possibly corresponds to TRBD1 (6 bases). V lost 4 bases and J lost 0, with 9 bases in between. This CDR3 is 14 amino acids long. Germline values: CDR1 SEHNR, CDR2 FQNEAQ (reference sequence). In DNA, the CDR3 is TGTGCCAGCAGCTGGACAGCCATGAACACTGAAGCTTTCTTT. It codes for CASSWTAMNTEAFF.

The chain has TRBV27 and TRBJ2-7; 8 bases align to TRBD2. The CDR3 spans 18 residues. Germline CDR1 reads MNHEY; CDR2 reads SMNVEV (reference sequence). V was clipped by 5 bases and J by 0 bases; unmatched bases: 15. The CDR3 DNA reads TGTGCCAGCAGTCCCCGTACGGGAGGGCCCCACTACTCCTACGAGCAGTACTTC. Protein sequence: CASSPRTGGPHYSYEQYF.

The chain is built from TRBV20-1 and TRBJ1-2; D is possibly TRBD1 (5 bases). Germline-derived CDR1 and CDR2 are DFQATT and SNEGSKA (reference sequence). The V gene lost 3 bases and the J gene lost 1 base, with 9 bases spanning the gap. The CDR3 covers 13 residues. CDR3 DNA sequence: TGCAGTGCTAGTTCAGGGATTAACTATGGCTACACCTTC. This codes for CSASSGINYGYTF.

The CDR3 reads CASRSGFCYGYTF. The DNA for the CDR3 is TGTGCCAGCAGGTCGGGGTTCTGCTATGGCTACACCTTC. The chain couples TRBV21-1 to TRBJ1-2. TRBV21-1 constitutes a pseudogene. This CDR3 contains 13 residues.

The chain combines TRBV7-2 with TRBJ1-6; 7 bases line up with TRBD1. Germline-derived CDR1 and CDR2 are SGHTA and FQGNSA. Trimming cost V 4 bases and J 13 bases; bases outside gene matches: 10. This CDR3 comprises 14 residues. The CDR3 DNA is TGTGCCAGCAGCTCCGGGACAGCCTCCCGGCCCCTCCACTTT. It encodes CASSSGTASRPLHF. The variable domain in full, with the rest retrieved from reference TRBV7-2 and TRBJ1-6, is GAGVSQSPSNKVTEKGKDVELRCDPISGHTALYWYRQSLGQGLEFLIYFQGNSAPDKSGLPSDRFSAERTGGSVSTLTIQRTQQEDSAVYLCASSSGTASRPLHFGNGTRLTVT.